These T cell receptor beta chains were read from a single sample in a study of cytomegalovirus exposure and HLA in healthy donors. The assay was immunoSEQ multiplex PCR, and TCRdb's table has in-frame clones only and misses some. The sample yields some 220,000 clones, over 75% seen once. The sequencing input was PBMCs. The origin of the receptors is a boy aged 5 to 17 in good health and CMV-seronegative. The CDR3 runs from the conserved cysteine through the conserved F or W. The D gene is left open where the match is weak. Expanded clones are given a class, and other clones once, few, many or no size at all.

abundance,j_gene,v_gene,d_gene,CDR3nt,CDR3aa
NA,TRBJ1-2,TRBV6-1,NA,TGTGCCAGCAGCCTAAATGATGGCTACACCTTC,CASSLNDGYTF
NA,TRBJ2-5,TRBV29-1,NA,TGCAGCGTTGATACCGCCCAGGAAGAGCAGTACTTC,CSVDTAQEEQYF
NA,TRBJ2-3,TRBV6-1,NA,TGTGCCAGCAGTGAGGGGCGGAGCACAGATACGCAGTATTTT,CASSEGRSTDTQYF
NA,TRBJ2-7,TRBV29-1,NA,TGCAGCGCCGCGACAGATATAGCCTCCTACGAGCAGTACTTC,CSAATDIASYEQYF
NA,TRBJ2-5,TRBV6-1,TRBD1,TGTGCCAGCACTCGTACAGGGGTTAAAGAGACCCAGTACTTC,CASTRTGVKETQYF
few,TRBJ1-1,TRBV6-4,NA,TGTGCCAGCAGTGAGAGGGCAGAGGGTGAAGCTTTCTTT,CASSERAEGEAFF
NA,TRBJ1-1,TRBV7-9,NA,TGTGCCAGCAGCTCGACACCTAACACTGAAGCTTTCTTT,CASSSTPNTEAFF
NA,TRBJ1-6,TRBV7-3,TRBD1,TGTGCCAGCAGCAAGCACAGGGGGCTGAATTCACCCCTCCACTTT,CASSKHRGLNSPLHF
NA,TRBJ1-2,TRBV7-2,NA,TGTGCCAGCAGTTACAGGGTCCCTTCTGGCTACACCTTC,CASSYRVPSGYTF
NA,TRBJ1-2,TRBV9,TRBD1,TGTGCCAGCAGCCCTACAGGGGGCTCATTTGGAGGCTACACCTTC,CASSPTGGSFGGYTF
NA,TRBJ1-2,TRBV2,NA,TGTGCCAGCAGGGGGGAGGAGCTCTGGGGCTACACCTTC,CASRGEELWGYTF
NA,TRBJ2-2,TRBV5-6,TRBD1,TGTGCCAGCAGCTTGGAGGGGAGGACAGGGTCGGAGGAGCTGTTTTTT,CASSLEGRTGSEELFF
NA,TRBJ1-1,TRBV19,TRBD1,TGTGCCAGTAGTATACAGGGGGCTGGATGGACTGAAGCTTTCTTT,CASSIQGAGWTEAFF
NA,TRBJ1-1,TRBV9,NA,TGTGCCAGCAGCGCAGGTGGAAACACTGAAGCTTTCTTT,CASSAGGNTEAFF
once,TRBJ1-1,TRBV6-1,TRBD1,TGTGCCAGCAGTGAAGCGGGACAGGGAGACACTGAAGCTTTCTTT,CASSEAGQGDTEAFF
NA,TRBJ1-3,TRBV2,NA,TGTGCCAGCAACGAGATCTCTGGAAACACCATATATTTT,CASNEISGNTIYF
NA,TRBJ1-5,TRBV6-1,NA,TGTGCCAGCCGGGGGATGGAGAATCAGCCCCAGCATTTT,CASRGMENQPQHF
few,TRBJ2-5,TRBV5-1,TRBD1,TGCGCCAGCAGCGGGACCGGGACAGCGCGCCAAGAGACCCAGTACTTC,CASSGTGTARQETQYF
NA,TRBJ1-4,TRBV5-6,TRBD1,TGTGCCAGCACCCCGGGACAGGGGAATGAAAAACTGTTTTTT,CASTPGQGNEKLFF
NA,TRBJ1-4,TRBV9,TRBD1,TGTGCCAGCAGCGCACACCCTAGACAGGGGGCAGCTGAAAAACTGTTTTTT,CASSAHPRQGAAEKLFF
NA,TRBJ2-2,TRBV7-3,NA,TGTGCCAGCAGCCGCAAGGGGGGGCCAGTCTCCGCGGGGGAGCTGTTTTTT,CASSRKGGPVSAGELFF
NA,TRBJ2-7,TRBV6-1,NA,TGTGCCAGCAGTGGCGGGCAGGACTTCCTTTACGAGCAGTACTTC,CASSGGQDFLYEQYF
NA,TRBJ1-2,TRBV27,NA,TGTGCCAGCAGTTTGGCGGGGGGGCGGTATGGCTACACCTTC,CASSLAGGRYGYTF